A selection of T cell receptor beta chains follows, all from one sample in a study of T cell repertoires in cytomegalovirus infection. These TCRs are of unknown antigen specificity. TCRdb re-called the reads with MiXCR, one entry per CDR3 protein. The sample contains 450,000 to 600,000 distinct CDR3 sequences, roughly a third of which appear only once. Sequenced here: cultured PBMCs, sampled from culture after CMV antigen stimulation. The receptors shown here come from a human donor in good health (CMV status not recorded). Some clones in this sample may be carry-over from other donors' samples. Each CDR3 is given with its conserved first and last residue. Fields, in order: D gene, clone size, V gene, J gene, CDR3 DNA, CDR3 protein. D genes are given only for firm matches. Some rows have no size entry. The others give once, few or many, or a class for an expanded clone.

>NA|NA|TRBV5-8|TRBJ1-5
TGTGCCAGCAGCTTGGAGGGCCGACGGCCCGGGGAGCCCCAGCATTTT
CASSLEGRRPGEPQHF
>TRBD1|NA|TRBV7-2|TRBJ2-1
TGTGCCAGCAACAAAGACAGGGCCTCCTACAATGAGCAGTTCTTC
CASNKDRASYNEQFF
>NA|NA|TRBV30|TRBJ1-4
TGTGCCTGGAGTGTAAGGGGTCTAGGGCAGAGTGCAACTAATGAAAAACTGTTTTTT
CAWSVRGLGQSATNEKLFF
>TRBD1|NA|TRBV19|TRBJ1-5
TGTGCCAGTAGTTCAGGGACAGCCATCAATCAGCCCCAGCATTTT
CASSSGTAINQPQHF
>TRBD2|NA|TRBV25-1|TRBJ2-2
TGTGCCAGCAGTGACCGACTAGCGCGACCCACCGGGGAGCTGTTTTTT
CASSDRLARPTGELFF
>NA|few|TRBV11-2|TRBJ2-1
TGTGCCAGCAGCTTAGAGGGTTCCGTCGAGGGCTTGGATGAGCAGTTCTTC
CASSLEGSVEGLDEQFF
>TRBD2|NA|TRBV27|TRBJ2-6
TGTGCCAGCAGTTTGCTAACTTTAGGCGGGAGTATTGCTGGGGCCAACGTCCTGACTTTC
CASSLLTLGGSIAGANVLTF
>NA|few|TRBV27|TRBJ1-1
TGTGCCAGCAGTTTATGGGGCCGGGACACTGAAGCTTTCTTT
CASSLWGRDTEAFF
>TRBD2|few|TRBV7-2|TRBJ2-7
TGTGCCAGCAGCTTAGAGCTAGCGGGAATATACGAGCAGTACTTC
CASSLELAGIYEQYF
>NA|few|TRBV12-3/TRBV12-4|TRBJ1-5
TGTGCCAGCAGTTGGGGTTTCGGCAATCAGCCCCAGCATTTT
CASSWGFGNQPQHF
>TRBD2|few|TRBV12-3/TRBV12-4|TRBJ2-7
TGTGCCAGCAGTCCCATTCCGGGGGGTGAGCAGTACTTC
CASSPIPGGEQYF
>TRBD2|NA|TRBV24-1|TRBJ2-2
TGTGCCACCAGTAGGGTCTCTAGCGGGAGAGCAACCGGGGAGCTGTTTTTT
CATSRVSSGRATGELFF
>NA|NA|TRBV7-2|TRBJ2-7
TGTGCCAGCAGCTTTGTGGGTTTGAACTACGAGCAGTACTTC
CASSFVGLNYEQYF
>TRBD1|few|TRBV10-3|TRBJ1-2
TGTGCCACCAGCTATGGACAGGGGTCCGATGGCTACACCTTC
CATSYGQGSDGYTF
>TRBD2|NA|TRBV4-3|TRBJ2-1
TGCGCCAGCAGCCAGGCCGTGGGAGGGCAATTTGAGCAGTTCTTC
CASSQAVGGQFEQFF
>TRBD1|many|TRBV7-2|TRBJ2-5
TGTGCCAGCAGCTTACAGACAGGGTGGCAAGAGACCCAGTACTTC
CASSLQTGWQETQYF
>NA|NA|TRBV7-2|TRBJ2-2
TGTGCCAGCAGCTTAGTCGCGTTTTCGAACACCGGGGAGCTGTTTTTT
CASSLVAFSNTGELFF
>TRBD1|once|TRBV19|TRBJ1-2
TGTGCCAGTAGTTTTGGACAGGAGAGGGACTATGGCTACACCTTC
CASSFGQERDYGYTF
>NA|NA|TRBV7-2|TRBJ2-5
TGTGCCAGCAGCCGCGGCCCCGTGGAGGAGACCCAGTACTTC
CASSRGPVEETQYF
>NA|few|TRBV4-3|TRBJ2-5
TGCGCCAGCAGCCGCACCGGGGAGCGGGCAGAGACCCAGTACTTC
CASSRTGERAETQYF
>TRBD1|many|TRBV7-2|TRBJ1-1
TGTGCCAGCAGCTCCCCTGACAGGGGGGCTTTCTTT
CASSSPDRGAFF
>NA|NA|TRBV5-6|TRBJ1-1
TGTGCCCATATGGGGGTTGAAGCTTTCTTT
CAHMGVEAFF
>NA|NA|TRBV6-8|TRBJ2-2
TGTGCCAGCAGGTTCCCCAGGGGGGAAACCGGGGAGCTGTTTTTT
CASRFPRGETGELFF
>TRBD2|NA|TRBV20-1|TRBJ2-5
TGCAGTGCTAGCCAGCGGGAGGATCAAGAGACCCAGTACTTC
CSASQREDQETQYF
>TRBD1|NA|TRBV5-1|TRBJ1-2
TGCGCCAGCAGCTTGAGGAGCGACAGGGGAGTAGATGGCTACACCTTC
CASSLRSDRGVDGYTF
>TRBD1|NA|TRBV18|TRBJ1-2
TGTGCCAGCTCACCCGGACAGGAAATCTATGGCTACACCTTC
CASSPGQEIYGYTF
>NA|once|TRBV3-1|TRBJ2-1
TGTGCCAGCAGCCTGCTTTCCCGCGACCTAAGGGATGAGCAGTTCTTC
CASSLLSRDLRDEQFF
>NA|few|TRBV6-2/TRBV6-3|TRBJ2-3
TGTGCCAGCAGTCCCCCCCGGAGAAGGAGGACAGATACGCAGTATTTT
CASSPPRRRRTDTQYF
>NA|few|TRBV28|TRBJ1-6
TGTGCCAGCAGTTCAGGGTTAAGCTCCTATAATTCACCCCTCCACTTT
CASSSGLSSYNSPLHF
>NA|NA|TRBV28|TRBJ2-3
TGTGCCAGCAGTTCGAATACGCAGTATTTT
CASSSNTQYF
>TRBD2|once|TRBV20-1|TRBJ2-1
TGCAGTGCTGTATCCGGGACTAGCGGAAACAATGAGCAGTTCTTC
CSAVSGTSGNNEQFF
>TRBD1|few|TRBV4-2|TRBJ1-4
TGTGCCAGCAGCCAAGACGGGACAGGGCAGGCAAATGAAAAACTGTTTTTT
CASSQDGTGQANEKLFF
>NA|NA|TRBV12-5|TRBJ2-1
TGTGCTAGTGGTTTAAGGGAACTCTACAATGAGCAGTTCTTC
CASGLRELYNEQFF
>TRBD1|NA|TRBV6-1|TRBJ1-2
TGTGCCAGCAGTGAAACGAGGGACAGGGCTGCTGGCTACACCTTC
CASSETRDRAAGYTF